The source of this T cell receptor beta chain is a study of blood T cell repertoires in COVID-19. This clone was observed a single time. Trimming removed 4 bases from V and 2 bases from J, with 9 bases in between. This CDR3 has 13 amino acids. CDR1 GTSNPN and CDR2 SVGIG come from the germline V gene (reference sequence). Using immunoSEQ multiplex PCR, the repertoire was profiled, and TCRdb retains in-frame clones only, with some absent. The table shows around 130,000 clones, with around 84% occurring only once. The sequence derives from a human donor in a cohort sampled during active COVID-19. The V call is TRBV30, the J call TRBJ1-3, with D maybe TRBD1 (5 bases). Sequenced sample: peripheral blood. The CDR3 DNA follows: TGTGCCTGGAATAGGGGAACTGGAAACACCATATATTTT. Protein sequence: CAWNRGTGNTIYF.